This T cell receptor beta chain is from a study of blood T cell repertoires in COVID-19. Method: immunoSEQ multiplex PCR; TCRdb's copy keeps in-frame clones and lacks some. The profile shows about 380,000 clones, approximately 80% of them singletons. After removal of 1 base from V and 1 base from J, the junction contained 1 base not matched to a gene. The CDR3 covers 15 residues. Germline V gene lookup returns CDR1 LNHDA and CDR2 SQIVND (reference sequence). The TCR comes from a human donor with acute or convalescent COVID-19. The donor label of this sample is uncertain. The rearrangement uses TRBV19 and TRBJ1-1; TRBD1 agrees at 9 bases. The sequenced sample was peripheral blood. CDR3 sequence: CASSIAGQGNTEAFF. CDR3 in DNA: TGTGCCAGTAGTATAGCGGGACAGGGGAACACTGAAGCTTTCTTT.